These 3 T cell receptor beta chains came from one sample sequenced in a study of T-cell memory formation after mild COVID-19. TCRdb reprocessed the 5' RACE reads via MiXCR and lists one record per CDR3 protein. The table shows about 430,000 distinct CDR3 sequences, with roughly 17% occurring only once. The material sequenced was PBMCs or a T cell subset sorted from them (not recorded which). The receptor set was obtained from a man between 18 and 29 years old who had mild COVID-19 (a few samples of this study predate the infection). Cell type and time point are not known.

The rearrangement links TRBV7-9 to TRBJ1-4; D gene uncertain. Germline assignment: CDR1 SEHNR and CDR2 FQNEAQ (reference sequence). Between the trimmed V and J ends, which lost 4 bases and 8 bases, there was a span of 17 bases. This CDR3 has 15 amino acids. CDR3 amino acids: CASSSRRRLGEKLFF. CDR3 bases: TGTGCCAGCAGCTCCCGAAGGAGGTTGGGGGAAAAACTGTTTTTT.

This clonotype was seen a few times. The chain has TRBV6-5 and TRBJ1-2; a possible D gene is TRBD1 (6 bases). CDR1 is MNHEY, CDR2 SVGAGI, per germline. V lost 6 bases, J lost 5 bases, and 16 bases lay in between. The CDR3 spans 14 residues. The CDR3: CASRRGGEGYGYTF. CDR3 sequence (DNA): TGTGCCAGCAGACGTGGGGGCGAAGGGTATGGCTACACCTTC.

This clonotype was seen a few times. The rearrangement uses TRBV4-3 and TRBJ2-3, with 7 bases aligning to TRBD2. Trimming removed 1 base from V and 6 bases from J; junction bases left unmatched: 13. This CDR3 has 17 residues. The germline V gene encodes CDR1 LGHNA and CDR2 YSLEER. CDR3 sequence: CASSQGPHAGVSDTQYF. The CDR3, as DNA: TGCGCCAGCAGCCAAGGACCCCACGCGGGGGTTAGCGATACGCAGTATTTT.